Presented here are 9 T cell receptor beta chains from one specimen sequenced in a study of cytomegalovirus exposure and HLA in healthy donors. Amplification used 60 Vbeta primers and 13 Jbeta primers. The method was immunoSEQ multiplex PCR; TCRdb's version includes in-frame clones alone and lacks a portion of them. The sample gives about 43,000 clones, under 60% of which show up once; around 5.8% is in the top ten. The sequencing input was PBMCs. The receptors originated from a man between 60 and 75 years old in good health and CMV-seronegative.

The CDR3: CASSAAGSGSGEQYF. The CDR3 DNA is TGTGCCAGCAGCGCGGCGGGTAGCGGGTCCGGAGAGCAGTACTTC. The genes are TRBV4-2 and TRBJ2-7; 7 positions agree with TRBD2. The V and J ends lost 5 bases and 7 bases, in that order; junction bases with no gene match: 14. From germline, CDR1 is LGHNA and CDR2 YNFKEQ. CDR3 size: 15 residues.

This chain uses TRBV7-9 with TRBJ2-3; 11 bases align to TRBD1. The CDR3 runs 15 residues. The V gene end was trimmed by 5 bases and the J gene end by 6 bases; junction bases not matched to a gene: 7. Germline V gene lookup returns CDR1 SEHNR and CDR2 FQNEAQ (reference sequence). The DNA of the CDR3 is TGTGCCAGCAGCCCCTTCGGACAGGGGGCGGATACGCAGTATTTT. This encodes CASSPFGQGADTQYF.

The chain couples TRBV27 to TRBJ1-2; 7 bases line up with TRBD1. CDR3 size: 13 residues. V was pared by 2 bases and J by 7 bases, with 4 bases of the junction left unmatched. Germline CDR1 reads MNHEY; CDR2 reads SMNVEV (reference sequence). The CDR3 nucleotides read TGTGCCAGCAGTTTAGGGTCAGGGGGTGGCTACACCTTC. Protein: CASSLGSGGGYTF.

This chain links TRBV27 with TRBJ2-1; TRBD2 aligns across 8 bases. This CDR3 region has 13 residues. Germline V lookup: CDR1 MNHEY, CDR2 SMNVEV (reference sequence). Losses at the gene ends were 5 bases for V and 9 bases for J; bases not matched to a gene: 6. The CDR3 region is CASSTLGGAEQFF. The CDR3 coding sequence is TGTGCCAGCAGTACCCTCGGGGGGGCTGAGCAGTTCTTC.

This clone is medium-sized by share. The rearrangement links TRBV7-9 to TRBJ2-1; 13 bases line up with TRBD2. J was trimmed by 8 bases and V by 5 bases; bases with no gene match: 12. Germline V gene lookup returns CDR1 SEHNR and CDR2 FQNEAQ (reference sequence). The CDR3 sequence is 17 residues long. The CDR3 protein is CASSTTLLGLAGDEQFF. The CDR3 DNA reads as TGTGCCAGCAGCACAACCCTATTAGGACTAGCGGGAGATGAGCAGTTCTTC.

The gene calls are TRBV7-9 and TRBJ1-2; 9 nucleotides match TRBD1. J lost 6 bases, V lost 5 bases, and 4 bases had no gene match. CDR1 is SEHNR, CDR2 FQNEAQ, per germline (reference sequence). CDR3 length: 13 residues. The CDR3 nucleotides are TGTGCCAGCAGCCAACAGGGGGCGGATGGCTACACCTTC. Protein product: CASSQQGADGYTF.

This clone was seen only a few times. The V and J genes are TRBV5-1 and TRBJ2-1, with D hard to call. From germline, CDR1 is SGHRS and CDR2 YFSETQ. The CDR3 runs to 11 residues. V was trimmed by 0 bases and J by 9 bases, leaving 4 bases between them. CDR3 loop: CASSLAGEQFF. The CDR3 coding sequence is TGCGCCAGCAGCTTGGCAGGTGAGCAGTTCTTC.

The chain is built from TRBV7-8 and TRBJ2-7; 9 nucleotides match TRBD2. This CDR3 is 16 amino acids long. Germline CDR1 and CDR2: SGHVS and FQNEAQ. The V gene end was trimmed by 5 bases and the J gene end by 3 bases; junction bases not matched to a gene: 11. The DNA of the CDR3 is TGTGCCAGCAGCCCGGCGGGGTTAGCGGGAGTCTACGAGCAGTACTTC. Amino acid sequence: CASSPAGLAGVYEQYF.

For the CDR3, the DNA is TGTGCCATCAGTGGGGTCGCAGGTGGTGCTCCTAGCACAGATACGCAGTATTTT. This encodes CAISGVAGGAPSTDTQYF. V is TRBV10-3 and J is TRBJ2-3, with D uncertain. The V and J ends lost 4 bases and 0 bases respectively, with 20 bases between them. The CDR3 loop spans 18 amino acids. The V gene's germline CDR1 is ENHRY and CDR2 SYGVKD.